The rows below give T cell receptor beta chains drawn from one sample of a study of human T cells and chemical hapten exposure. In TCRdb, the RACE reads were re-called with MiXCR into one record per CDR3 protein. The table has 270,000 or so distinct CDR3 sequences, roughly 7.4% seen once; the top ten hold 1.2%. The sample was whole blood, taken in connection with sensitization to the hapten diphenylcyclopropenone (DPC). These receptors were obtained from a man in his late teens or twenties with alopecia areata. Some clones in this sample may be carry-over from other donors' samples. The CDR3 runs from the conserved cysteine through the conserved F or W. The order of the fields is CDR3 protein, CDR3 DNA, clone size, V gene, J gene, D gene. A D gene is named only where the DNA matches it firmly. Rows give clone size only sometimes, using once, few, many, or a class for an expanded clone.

CDR3aa: CASSKGQGLQETQYF
CDR3nt: TGTGCCAGCAGTAAGGGACAGGGCCTCCAAGAGACCCAGTACTTC
abundance: few
v_gene: TRBV12-3/TRBV12-4
j_gene: TRBJ2-5
d_gene: TRBD1

CDR3aa: CASSSLTSGVQETQYF
CDR3nt: TGTGCCAGCAGCTCCTTGACTAGCGGGGTCCAAGAGACCCAGTACTTC
abundance: few
v_gene: TRBV7-9
j_gene: TRBJ2-5
d_gene: TRBD2

CDR3aa: CASTLGGAGQPQHF
CDR3nt: TGTGCCAGCACTTTGGGAGGGGCGGGTCAGCCCCAGCATTTT
abundance: -
v_gene: TRBV28
j_gene: TRBJ1-5
d_gene: -

CDR3aa: CASSYDGTGNTEAFF
CDR3nt: TGTGCCAGCAGTTACGATGGGACAGGGAACACTGAAGCTTTCTTT
abundance: few
v_gene: TRBV6-6
j_gene: TRBJ1-1
d_gene: TRBD1

CDR3aa: CSVATFSGANVLTF
CDR3nt: TGCAGCGTTGCAACTTTCTCTGGGGCCAACGTCCTGACTTTC
abundance: few
v_gene: TRBV29-1
j_gene: TRBJ2-6
d_gene: -

CDR3aa: CASSQNQPQHF
CDR3nt: TGTGCCAGCAGCCAAAATCAGCCCCAGCATTTT
abundance: few
v_gene: TRBV6-5
j_gene: TRBJ1-5
d_gene: -

CDR3aa: CASSLDRYEQFF
CDR3nt: TGTGCCAGCAGCTTGGATCGGTATGAGCAGTTCTTC
abundance: few
v_gene: TRBV5-6
j_gene: TRBJ2-1
d_gene: -

CDR3aa: CASSPTGGPEKLFF
CDR3nt: TGTGCCAGCAGTCCTACAGGGGGCCCTGAAAAACTGTTTTTT
abundance: few
v_gene: TRBV6-5
j_gene: TRBJ1-4
d_gene: TRBD1

CDR3aa: CASSSPIPNGAFF
CDR3nt: TGTGCCAGCAGCTCTCCGATCCCGAATGGAGCTTTCTTT
abundance: many
v_gene: TRBV7-9
j_gene: TRBJ1-1
d_gene: -

CDR3aa: CASSEPRTLSYDSPLHF
CDR3nt: TGTGCCAGCAGTGAACCGAGGACGCTATCGTATGATTCACCCCTCCACTTT
abundance: -
v_gene: TRBV2
j_gene: TRBJ1-6
d_gene: -

CDR3aa: CASSRGVYSASYEQYF
CDR3nt: TGTGCCAGCAGTCGAGGGGTGTATTCAGCCTCCTACGAGCAGTACTTC
abundance: -
v_gene: TRBV6-5
j_gene: TRBJ2-7
d_gene: -

CDR3aa: CASDREGIRNTEAFF
CDR3nt: TGTGCCAGCGATAGGGAGGGGATCCGGAACACTGAAGCTTTCTTT
abundance: -
v_gene: TRBV2
j_gene: TRBJ1-1
d_gene: -

CDR3aa: CSVVRGLTDTQYF
CDR3nt: TGCAGCGTCGTAAGAGGACTCACAGATACGCAGTATTTT
abundance: once
v_gene: TRBV29-1
j_gene: TRBJ2-3
d_gene: -

CDR3aa: CASSEKRTTNEKLFF
CDR3nt: TGTGCCAGCAGCGAGAAGAGAACAACTAATGAAAAACTGTTTTTT
abundance: few
v_gene: TRBV28
j_gene: TRBJ1-4
d_gene: -

CDR3aa: CASSRDETAPPWAYNEQFF
CDR3nt: TGTGCCAGCAGCCGAGACGAAACGGCCCCACCTTGGGCCTACAATGAGCAGTTCTTC
abundance: -
v_gene: TRBV14
j_gene: TRBJ2-1
d_gene: -

CDR3aa: CASIRARTVRYNEQFF
CDR3nt: TGTGCCAGCATCCGGGCCCGGACAGTTCGCTACAATGAGCAGTTCTTC
abundance: many
v_gene: TRBV7-8
j_gene: TRBJ2-1
d_gene: -

CDR3aa: CASSLVRAYQETQYF
CDR3nt: TGTGCCAGCAGTTTAGTAAGGGCGTACCAAGAGACCCAGTACTTC
abundance: few
v_gene: TRBV12-3/TRBV12-4
j_gene: TRBJ2-5
d_gene: -

CDR3aa: CASSPGTGLTDTQYF
CDR3nt: TGTGCCAGCAGCCCTGGGACAGGTCTCACAGATACGCAGTATTTT
abundance: -
v_gene: TRBV11-3
j_gene: TRBJ2-3
d_gene: TRBD1

CDR3aa: CSARSGQALNSPLHF
CDR3nt: TGCAGTGCTAGATCCGGGCAGGCGTTAAATTCACCCCTCCACTTT
abundance: -
v_gene: TRBV20-1
j_gene: TRBJ1-6
d_gene: -

CDR3aa: CASSQDRSTNEKLFF
CDR3nt: TGTGCCAGCAGCCAGGACCGGTCAACTAATGAAAAACTGTTTTTT
abundance: -
v_gene: TRBV7-2
j_gene: TRBJ1-4
d_gene: -

CDR3aa: CASSVVTGSYTEAFF
CDR3nt: TGTGCCAGCAGCGTCGTCACAGGGAGTTACACTGAAGCTTTCTTT
abundance: -
v_gene: TRBV7-2
j_gene: TRBJ1-1
d_gene: -

CDR3aa: CASSQDFSGGANTGELFF
CDR3nt: TGCGCCAGCAGCCAAGATTTTAGCGGGGGGGCCAACACCGGGGAGCTGTTTTTT
abundance: -
v_gene: TRBV4-3
j_gene: TRBJ2-2
d_gene: TRBD2

CDR3aa: CASSLQAGVGQPQHF
CDR3nt: TGTGCCAGCAGTTTACAGGCTGGGGTCGGGCAGCCCCAGCATTTT
abundance: -
v_gene: TRBV12-3/TRBV12-4
j_gene: TRBJ1-5
d_gene: -

CDR3aa: CASSVDGERGYGYTF
CDR3nt: TGTGCCAGCAGCGTAGATGGGGAGCGCGGCTATGGCTACACCTTC
abundance: few
v_gene: TRBV9
j_gene: TRBJ1-2
d_gene: -

CDR3aa: CASTWLAIQETQYF
CDR3nt: TGTGCCAGCACCTGGCTGGCCATTCAAGAGACCCAGTACTTC
abundance: few
v_gene: TRBV7-8
j_gene: TRBJ2-5
d_gene: -

CDR3aa: CASSYILTRDEQFF
CDR3nt: TGTGCCAGCAGTTACATCCTCACCCGGGATGAGCAGTTCTTC
abundance: -
v_gene: TRBV6-5
j_gene: TRBJ2-1
d_gene: -

CDR3aa: CASSAGRLQETQYF
CDR3nt: TGCGCCAGCAGCGCTGGACGGCTCCAAGAGACCCAGTACTTC
abundance: -
v_gene: TRBV5-1
j_gene: TRBJ2-5
d_gene: -

CDR3aa: CASPIGQWNYGYTF
CDR3nt: TGTGCCAGCCCTATTGGACAGTGGAACTATGGCTACACCTTC
abundance: many
v_gene: TRBV2
j_gene: TRBJ1-2
d_gene: -

CDR3aa: CASSLVGLSSYEQYF
CDR3nt: TGTGCCAGCAGCTTAGTAGGACTCAGCTCCTACGAGCAGTACTTC
abundance: -
v_gene: TRBV7-2
j_gene: TRBJ2-7
d_gene: -

CDR3aa: CASRQGTLNQPQHF
CDR3nt: TGTGCCAGCAGACAGGGGACCCTAAATCAGCCCCAGCATTTT
abundance: -
v_gene: TRBV6-2/TRBV6-3
j_gene: TRBJ1-5
d_gene: TRBD1

CDR3aa: CASSSPPGGVGAFF
CDR3nt: TGTGCCAGCAGTTCCCCGCCGGGGGGGGTCGGGGCTTTCTTT
abundance: -
v_gene: TRBV6-1
j_gene: TRBJ1-1
d_gene: -

CDR3aa: CASSLDVGTYEQYF
CDR3nt: TGCGCCAGCAGCTTGGATGTAGGAACCTACGAGCAGTACTTC
abundance: many
v_gene: TRBV5-1
j_gene: TRBJ2-7
d_gene: -

CDR3aa: CASSYSGVSTEAFF
CDR3nt: TGTGCCAGCAGTTACTCGGGGGTTTCAACTGAAGCTTTCTTT
abundance: -
v_gene: TRBV6-5
j_gene: TRBJ1-1
d_gene: -

CDR3aa: CAIRPPDKNTGELFF
CDR3nt: TGTGCCATCAGACCCCCGGACAAGAACACCGGGGAGCTGTTTTTT
abundance: few
v_gene: TRBV10-3
j_gene: TRBJ2-2
d_gene: -

CDR3aa: CASSLRTVGANVLTF
CDR3nt: TGCGCCAGCAGCCTCCGGACAGTTGGGGCCAACGTCCTGACTTTC
abundance: few
v_gene: TRBV5-1
j_gene: TRBJ2-6
d_gene: -

CDR3aa: CASGGIGGRNIQYF
CDR3nt: TGTGCCAGCGGTGGTATTGGGGGTCGGAACATTCAGTACTTC
abundance: -
v_gene: TRBV12-3/TRBV12-4
j_gene: TRBJ2-4
d_gene: -

CDR3aa: CASSLEERGQFF
CDR3nt: TGTGCCAGCAGCTTAGAGGAGCGGGGGCAGTTCTTC
abundance: many
v_gene: TRBV11-1
j_gene: TRBJ2-1
d_gene: TRBD2

CDR3aa: CVSSLSVTGANGYTF
CDR3nt: TGTGTCAGCAGCTTATCCGTGACAGGGGCGAATGGCTACACCTTC
abundance: -
v_gene: TRBV7-2
j_gene: TRBJ1-2
d_gene: TRBD1

CDR3aa: CASSQGRGRESSGYTF
CDR3nt: TGCGCCAGCAGCCAAGGCCGGGGCAGGGAGTCAAGCGGCTACACCTTC
abundance: many
v_gene: TRBV4-1
j_gene: TRBJ1-2
d_gene: -

CDR3aa: CASSFRIAGGRSETQYF
CDR3nt: TGTGCCAGCAGCTTTAGGATAGCGGGGGGGCGGTCGGAGACCCAGTACTTC
abundance: few
v_gene: TRBV7-9
j_gene: TRBJ2-5
d_gene: TRBD2

CDR3aa: CASSPRSDQPQHF
CDR3nt: TGTGCCAGCTCACCAAGGAGCGATCAGCCCCAGCATTTT
abundance: -
v_gene: TRBV18
j_gene: TRBJ1-5
d_gene: -

CDR3aa: CASSGGQGLGTQYF
CDR3nt: TGTGCCAGCAGCGGCGGACAGGGGTTAGGTACGCAGTATTTT
abundance: few
v_gene: TRBV7-3
j_gene: TRBJ2-3
d_gene: TRBD1

CDR3aa: CASGLVSLRDTQYF
CDR3nt: TGTGCTAGTGGTTTGGTATCCCTTAGAGATACGCAGTATTTT
abundance: -
v_gene: TRBV12-5
j_gene: TRBJ2-3
d_gene: -

CDR3aa: CASSNSRDIQYF
CDR3nt: TGTGCCAGCAGTAACTCCAGGGACATTCAGTACTTC
abundance: -
v_gene: TRBV6-2/TRBV6-3
j_gene: TRBJ2-4
d_gene: -

CDR3aa: CASRSTGSLSDTQYF
CDR3nt: TGTGCCAGCAGGTCAACCGGGAGCTTGAGCGATACGCAGTATTTT
abundance: -
v_gene: TRBV7-2
j_gene: TRBJ2-3
d_gene: -